Described below is a single T cell receptor (beta chain) sequence and its context. No antigen is known for it. Per-base qualities were not stored, and no clone one base away is much larger. The sample comes from a study of cytomegalovirus exposure and HLA in healthy donors (dated 2017 in TCRdb). Background for the entire study: According to a later analysis, the approximately 130 validation repertoires were produced on the same platform as the approximately 610 repertoires of the first cohort. High-throughput TCR immunosequencing, statistical association of individual TCRs with disease status, and machine learning were combined to predict cytomegalovirus infection status. Along with the roughly 670-subject first cohort, a separate validation cohort of over a hundred different subjects was used. The aim of the study was to test whether cataloging public T cell receptors could identify signatures of past pathogen exposure. Points the paper makes about the study in general: The authors suggested that the approach could potentially be extended to other disease states and immunological phenotypes. The study listed over 150 TCR beta chains as associated with cytomegalovirus. While some public TCRs were present in many individuals, most TCR sequences turned up only very rarely across donors. A few of the identified cytomegalovirus-associated TCR beta chains were confirmed in vitro to be specific for cytomegalovirus antigens. Subsequent analysis determined that TCRs grouped into clusters in the first cohort also showed a tendency toward co-occurrence across the 130 or so validation repertoires, and 85% to 95% of cluster scores exceeded 0. Cytomegalovirus status was reported to be diagnosed by the classifier with high specificity and sensitivity in both the original and validation cohorts. The validation cohort had no HLA typing available for a later analysis, so co-occurrence within that cohort was assessed over all 120 repertoires.

Separate from the approximately 670-subject first cohort, the validation cohort of roughly 110 subjects was the group to which the donors belonged. The method was the immunoSEQ multiplex PCR assay. The paper's data handling went like this. To diagnose cytomegalovirus status from the catalog of TCR beta chain sequences, a statistical classification framework was built. The table was pulled from immuneACCESS by TCRdb, which kept in-frame rearrangements only. Such tables lose some clones; where checked, under half of the loss comes from unresolved V genes, and the rest has no known cause. From that table come the V and J calls and clone size; the DNA was used to work out D and trimming. The sample table contains some 150,000 clones; only one count was recorded for about 87% of them. The top ten clones comprise 4.5% of the sample. The sample was PBMCs. This TCR was recovered from a man younger than 35 in good health and CMV-seropositive.

The DNA is TGTGCCACCAGCAGGTTAGGGGCCCAACAGCCCCAGCATTTT. Its amino acids are CATSRLGAQQPQHF. The chain employs TRBV15 and TRBJ1-5; the D segment could be TRBD1, given 5 matching bases. Reading the germline V gene (reference sequence) gives CDR1 LNHNV and CDR2 YYDKDF. Between the V and J ends, shortened by 3 bases and 7 bases respectively, the junction contains 13 bases. From its cysteine to its phenylalanine, the CDR3 spans 14 amino acids. Only CDR3 DNA is held: 42 bases, read in frame from base 1.